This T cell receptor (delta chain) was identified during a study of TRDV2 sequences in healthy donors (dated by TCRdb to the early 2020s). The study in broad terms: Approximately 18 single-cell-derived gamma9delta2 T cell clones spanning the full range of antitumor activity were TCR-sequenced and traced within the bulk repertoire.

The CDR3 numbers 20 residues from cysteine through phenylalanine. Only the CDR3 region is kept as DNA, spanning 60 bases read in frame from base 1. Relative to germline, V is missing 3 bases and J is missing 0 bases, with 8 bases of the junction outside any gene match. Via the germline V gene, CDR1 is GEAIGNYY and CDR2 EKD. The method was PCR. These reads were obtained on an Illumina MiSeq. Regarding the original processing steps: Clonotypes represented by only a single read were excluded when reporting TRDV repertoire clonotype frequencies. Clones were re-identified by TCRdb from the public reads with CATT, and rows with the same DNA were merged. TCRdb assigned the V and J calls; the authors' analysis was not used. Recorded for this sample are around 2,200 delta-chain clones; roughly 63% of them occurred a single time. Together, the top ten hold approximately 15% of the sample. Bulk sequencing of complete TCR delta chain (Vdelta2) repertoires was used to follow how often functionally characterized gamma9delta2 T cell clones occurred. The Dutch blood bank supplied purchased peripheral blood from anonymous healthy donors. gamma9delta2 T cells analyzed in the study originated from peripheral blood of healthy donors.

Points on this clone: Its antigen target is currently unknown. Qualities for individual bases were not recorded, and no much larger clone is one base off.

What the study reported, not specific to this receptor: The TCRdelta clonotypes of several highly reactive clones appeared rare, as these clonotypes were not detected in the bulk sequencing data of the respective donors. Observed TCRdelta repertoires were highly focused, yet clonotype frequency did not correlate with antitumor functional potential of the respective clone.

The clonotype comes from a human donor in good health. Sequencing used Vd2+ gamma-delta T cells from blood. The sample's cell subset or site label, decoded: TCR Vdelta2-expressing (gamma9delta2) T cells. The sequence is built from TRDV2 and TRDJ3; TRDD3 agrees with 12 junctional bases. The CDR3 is CACDPILGDTRSWDTRQMFF. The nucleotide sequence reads TGTGCCTGTGACCCCATACTGGGGGATACACGCTCCTGGGACACCCGACAGATGTTTTTC.